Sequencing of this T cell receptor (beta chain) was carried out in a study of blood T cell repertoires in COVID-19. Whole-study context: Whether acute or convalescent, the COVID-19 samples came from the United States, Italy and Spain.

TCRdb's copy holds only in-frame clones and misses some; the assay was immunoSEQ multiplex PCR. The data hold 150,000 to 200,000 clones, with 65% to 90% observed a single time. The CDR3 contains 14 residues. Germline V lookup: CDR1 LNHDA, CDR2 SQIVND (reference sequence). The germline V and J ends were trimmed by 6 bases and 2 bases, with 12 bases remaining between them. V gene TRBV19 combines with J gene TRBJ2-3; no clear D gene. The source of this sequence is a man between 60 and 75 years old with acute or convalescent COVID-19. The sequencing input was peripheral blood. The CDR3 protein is CASREERYTDTQYF. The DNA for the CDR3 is TGTGCCAGTAGAGAAGAACGGTACACAGATACGCAGTATTTT.